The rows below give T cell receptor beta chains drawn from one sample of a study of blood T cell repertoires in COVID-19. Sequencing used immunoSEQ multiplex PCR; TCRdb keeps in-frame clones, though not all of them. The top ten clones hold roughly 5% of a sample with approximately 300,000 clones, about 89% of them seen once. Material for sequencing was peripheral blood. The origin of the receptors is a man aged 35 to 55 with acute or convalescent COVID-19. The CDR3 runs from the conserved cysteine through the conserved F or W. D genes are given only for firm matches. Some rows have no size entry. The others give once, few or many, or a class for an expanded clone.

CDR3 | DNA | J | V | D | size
CASSYDRSYGYTF | TGTGCCAGCAGCTACGACAGGAGCTATGGCTACACCTTC | TRBJ1-2 | TRBV7-2 | NA | NA
CATSDSGTGSDNEQFF | TGTGCCACCAGTGATTCAGGGACAGGGAGTGACAATGAGCAGTTCTTC | TRBJ2-1 | TRBV24-1 | TRBD1 | NA
CASSIRGTYQPQHF | TGTGCCAGTAGTATAAGAGGGACTTATCAGCCCCAGCATTTT | TRBJ1-5 | TRBV19 | NA | NA
CASSHYRGNNEQFF | TGTGCCAGCAGCCACTACCGGGGTAACAATGAGCAGTTCTTC | TRBJ2-1 | TRBV13 | NA | NA
CASSRDGDYEQYF | TGTGCCAGCAGCCGGGATGGGGACTACGAGCAGTACTTC | TRBJ2-7 | TRBV11-1 | NA | NA
CASQRGPRAFF | TGTGCCAGTCAACGGGGTCCCCGAGCTTTCTTT | TRBJ1-1 | TRBV6-5 | NA | NA
CASSPGVTDTQYF | TGTGCCAGCTCACCCGGGGTCACAGATACGCAGTATTTT | TRBJ2-3 | TRBV18 | NA | few
CASSLGRGQGSSPLHF | TGTGCCAGCAGCTTAGGGAGGGGACAGGGATCCTCACCCCTCCACTTT | TRBJ1-6 | TRBV7-2 | TRBD1 | few
CASSSVAGSPYNEQFF | TGTGCCAGCAGCTCCGTAGCGGGGAGCCCCTACAATGAGCAGTTCTTC | TRBJ2-1 | TRBV7-8 | TRBD2 | NA
CASSVGRGAAAGSNEQFF | TGTGCCAGCAGCGTAGGGAGGGGCGCTGCGGCGGGGTCCAATGAGCAGTTCTTC | TRBJ2-1 | TRBV9 | NA | NA
CASSPGQTTYGYTF | TGTGCCAGCAGCCCGGGACAGACTACCTATGGCTACACCTTC | TRBJ1-2 | TRBV9 | TRBD1 | NA
CASRPRDRGNQPQHF | TGTGCCAGTAGGCCCCGGGACAGGGGCAATCAGCCCCAGCATTTT | TRBJ1-5 | TRBV19 | TRBD1 | NA
CASSFGGEETQYF | TGTGCCAGCAGCTTCGGCGGGGAAGAGACCCAGTACTTC | TRBJ2-5 | TRBV5-6 | NA | NA
CASSPGLLGEQFF | TGTGCCAGCAGCCCAGGACTTCTCGGGGAGCAGTTCTTC | TRBJ2-1 | TRBV2 | NA | NA
CASSRQGDTGELFF | TGCGCCAGCAGCCGACAGGGGGACACCGGGGAGCTGTTTTTT | TRBJ2-2 | TRBV5-1 | TRBD1 | NA